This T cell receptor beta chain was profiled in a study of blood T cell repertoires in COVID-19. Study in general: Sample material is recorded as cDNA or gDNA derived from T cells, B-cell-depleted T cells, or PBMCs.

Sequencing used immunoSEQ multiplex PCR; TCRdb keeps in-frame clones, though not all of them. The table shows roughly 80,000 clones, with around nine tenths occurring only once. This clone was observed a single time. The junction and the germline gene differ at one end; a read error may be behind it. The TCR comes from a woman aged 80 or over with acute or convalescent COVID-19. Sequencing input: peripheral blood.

The CDR3 is CASSLNAGATDTQYF. CDR3 DNA: TGTGCTAGCAGCTTAAATGCGGGAGCCACAGATACGCAGTATTTT. The chain links TRBV7-7 to TRBJ2-3; 7 bases are a match to TRBD2. Germline V lookup: CDR1 SSHAT, CDR2 FNYEAQ (reference sequence). The CDR3 contains 15 residues. Looking up the rest from reference TRBV7-7 and TRBJ2-3 gives the full variable domain: GAGVSQSPRYKVTKRGQDVTLRCDPISSHATLYWYQQALGQGPEFLTYFNYEAQPDKSGLPSDRFSAERPEGSISTLTIQRTEQRDSAMYRCASSLNAGATDTQYFGPGTRLTVL.